One sample yielded the 14 T cell receptor beta chains listed below, sequenced in a study of response to subunit inactivated influenza vaccine. TCRdb analysed the RT-PCR reads with MiXCR anew, one entry per CDR3 protein. The repertoire consists of 600,000 to 700,000 distinct CDR3 sequences, with about 14% occurring once and the leading ten covering 7.6%. The material sequenced was PBMCs from blood, taken around 15 days before vaccination. These TCRs come from a man in his forties or fifties who received an inactivated influenza vaccine.

This clonotype was seen only a few times. V usage is TRBV20-1 and J usage is TRBJ2-1; TRBD2 matches 15 bases. Germline V gives CDR1 DFQATT, CDR2 SNEGSKA (reference sequence). The V gene end was trimmed by 0 bases and the J gene end by 0 bases; junction bases not matched to a gene: 9. The CDR3 loop spans 20 amino acids. In DNA form, the CDR3 reads TGCAGTGCTAGAGACTTTACAGGACTAGCGGGAGGGAGCTCCTACAATGAGCAGTTCTTC. It specifies CSARDFTGLAGGSSYNEQFF.

The chain couples TRBV19 to TRBJ1-5, with D unclear. The CDR3 has 15 amino acids. Trimming removed 5 bases from V and 1 base from J, with 12 bases in between. Germline V CDR1 and CDR2: LNHDA, SQIVND (reference sequence). The chain's CDR3 is CASSSRGSSNQPQHF. The DNA of the CDR3 is TGTGCCAGTAGTTCCCGGGGATCGAGCAATCAGCCCCAGCATTTT.

This chain uses TRBV12-3 or TRBV12-4 with TRBJ1-2; possibly TRBD1 for D (6 bases). The CDR3 length is 12 residues. V was shortened by 5 bases and J by 7 bases, with 11 bases between the two germline ends. CDR3 amino acids: CASSNREAGYTF. The CDR3 coding sequence is TGTGCCAGCAGTAACAGGGAAGCTGGCTACACCTTC.

The CDR3 DNA follows: TGCAGTGCTAGACACGCTAGCGGGGGGCCCCACTACGAGCAGTACTTC. Protein product: CSARHASGGPHYEQYF. V and J are TRBV20-1 and TRBJ2-7, with 11 bases aligning to TRBD2. The CDR3 consists of 16 residues. Trimming at V came to 2 bases and at J to 3 bases, leaving 9 bases not matched to a gene. Germline V gene lookup returns CDR1 DFQATT and CDR2 SNEGSKA (reference sequence).

In this sample, this clonotype turned up a few times. The rearrangement links TRBV28 to TRBJ2-7; maybe TRBD1 (6 bases). Germline V gene lookup returns CDR1 MDHEN and CDR2 SYDVKM. Trimming pared 6 bases from V and 3 bases from J, leaving 15 bases between. The CDR3 is made up of 14 amino acids. The CDR3 here is CASRGLGTNYEQYF. The CDR3 DNA reads as TGTGCCAGCAGGGGCCTCGGGACAAACTACGAGCAGTACTTC.

The CDR3 sequence is CASSYGQWPSGRGTQYF. CDR3 sequence (DNA): TGTGCCAGCAGTTACGGACAGTGGCCTAGCGGGAGAGGGACCCAGTACTTC. The gene calls are TRBV6-2 or TRBV6-3 and TRBJ2-5, with 10 positions matching TRBD2. The junction had 13 bases not matched to a gene; V was cut back by 2 bases and J by 7 bases. The CDR3 consists of 17 residues. Germline CDR1 reads MNHEY; CDR2 reads SVGEGT.

Ten or more counts support this clonotype. The rearrangement links TRBV10-2 to TRBJ2-2; 9 bases match TRBD2. Trimming removed 5 bases from V and 4 bases from J; junction bases left unmatched: 5. The CDR3 sequence is 15 residues long. Germline V gene data show CDR1 as WSHSY and CDR2 as SAAADI. DNA for the CDR3: TGCGCCAGCAGTTTGCTAGCGGGGACCACCGGGGAGCTGTTTTTT. Protein sequence: CASSLLAGTTGELFF.

This clonotype was counted ten times or more. V and J are TRBV5-5 and TRBJ2-7; a weak D match, TRBD1 (6 bases). The CDR3 is made up of 12 amino acids. Germline loops: CDR1 SGHKS, CDR2 YYEKEE (reference sequence). V was shortened by 4 bases and J by 6 bases, with 11 bases between the two germline ends. CDR3 nucleotide sequence: TGTGCCAGCAGCGGGACAAGAGGCGAGCAGTACTTC. Translated: CASSGTRGEQYF.

The V call is TRBV30, the J call TRBJ2-1; 8 nucleotides agree with TRBD2. The CDR3 spans 15 residues. The trim removed 2 bases at V and 7 bases at J, leaving 10 bases unmatched. The germline V gene has CDR1 GTSNPN and CDR2 SVGIG (reference sequence). The CDR3 sequence: CAWSIGNSGVNEQFF. In DNA, the CDR3 is TGTGCCTGGAGTATTGGGAATAGCGGGGTGAATGAGCAGTTCTTC.

V gene TRBV20-1 combines with J gene TRBJ2-1; D is uncertain. Trimming took off 3 bases at V and 5 bases at J, with 11 bases between the two ends. Germline loops: CDR1 DFQATT, CDR2 SNEGSKA (reference sequence). This CDR3 contains 13 residues. The CDR3 here is CSASWVSHNEQFF. CDR3 in DNA: TGCAGTGCTAGTTGGGTAAGCCACAATGAGCAGTTCTTC.

J is TRBJ2-7 and V is TRBV29-1, with D perhaps TRBD2 (6 bases). V was trimmed by 4 bases and J by 7 bases, leaving 14 bases between them. This CDR3 contains 12 residues. Per the germline V gene, CDR1 is SQVTM and CDR2 is ANQGSEA. CDR3 DNA: TGCAGCGTTGGGACCGGGGGACGGGAGCAGTACTTC. Translating gives CSVGTGGREQYF.

J is TRBJ1-2 and V is TRBV29-1, with TRBD1 matching over 7 bases. The CDR3 length is 12 residues. In germline, CDR1 is SQVTM, CDR2 ANQGSEA. V gave up 6 bases and J gave up 2 bases; unmatched junction bases: 3. CDR3 DNA sequence: TGCAGCGTCCCGGACAGGAACTATGGCTACACCTTC. Translation: CSVPDRNYGYTF.

This clonotype was picked up a small number of times. The V and J genes are TRBV29-1 and TRBJ2-1, with D uncertain. The germline V gene has CDR1 SQVTM and CDR2 ANQGSEA. Trimming removed 7 bases from V and 4 bases from J, with 8 bases in between. The CDR3 is 11 amino acids. The CDR3 sequence: CSGETYNEQFF. For the CDR3, the DNA is TGCAGCGGCGAAACTTACAATGAGCAGTTCTTC.

The chain carries TRBV6-1 and TRBJ2-2, with no clear D. V was clipped by 7 bases and J by 0 bases, with 9 bases between them. The germline V gene has CDR1 MNHNS and CDR2 SASEGT. This CDR3 region has 14 residues. CDR3 in amino acids: CASTPTTNTGELFF. CDR3 coding DNA: TGTGCCAGCACACCAACGACGAACACCGGGGAGCTGTTTTTT.